This TCR beta chain is from a study of early T cells in non-severe SARS-CoV-2 infection. Study results and caveats: VDJdb matching, biased toward anti-spike CD8 responses, missed private and CD4 specificities.

Comments on this clonotype: Its cognate antigen is unknown.

This CDR3 contains 14 residues. Germline lookup yields CDR1 MRHNA and CDR2 SNTAGT. Trimming took 3 bases from V and 5 from J, leaving 10 bases between them. TCRdb reprocessed the 5' RACE reads via MiXCR and lists one record per CDR3 protein. This table holds tens of thousands of distinct CDR3 sequences, around 15% found once. The rearrangement links TRBV6-4 to TRBJ2-2; TRBD2 might be the D (5 bases). The sequence derives from an adult who was a healthcare worker with PCR-confirmed SARS-CoV-2 infection or an uninfected control (not recorded which). The sequencing sample was made of whole blood. As DNA, the CDR3 is TGTGCCAGCAGTGAATCGGGGTCGACCGGGGAGCTGTTTTTT. This gives the protein CASSESGSTGELFF.